The clone carrying this T cell receptor beta chain was seen a handful of times. The data are from a study of T-cell memory formation after mild COVID-19. TCRdb recomputed calls from the 5' RACE reads with MiXCR, one row per CDR3 protein. The sample holds more than 250,000 distinct CDR3 sequences, around 15% seen once. Germline CDR1 is SGDLS and CDR2 is YYNGEE. Trimming took 6 bases from V and 4 from J, leaving 11 bases between them. The CDR3 runs 14 residues. Sequencing was performed on PBMCs or a T cell subset sorted from them (not recorded which). The TCR comes from a man aged 18 to 35 who had mild COVID-19 (a few samples of this study predate the infection). Cell type and time point are not known. V gene TRBV9 combines with J gene TRBJ2-6, with D possibly matching TRBD2 (5 bases). The CDR3 is CASKEGSGANVLTF. The CDR3 coding sequence is TGTGCCAGCAAAGAGGGATCGGGGGCCAACGTCCTGACTTTC. Together with reference TRBV9 and TRBJ2-6, the CDR3 gives the full variable domain: DSGVTQTPKHLITATGQRVTLRCSPRSGDLSVYWYQQSLDQGLQFLIQYYNGEERAKGNILERFSAQQFPDLHSELNLSSLELGDSALYFCASKEGSGANVLTFGAGSRLTVL.